This T cell receptor beta chain came from a study of blood T cell repertoires in COVID-19. Background on the study: Samples of COVID-19 (acute and convalescent) were obtained from the United States, Italy and Spain.

In terms of age and location, participants ranged from roughly 18 to 95 years and lived in about 25 US areas. The V gene lost 1 base and the J gene lost 8 bases, with 20 bases spanning the gap. This CDR3 region has 16 residues. Germline CDR1 and CDR2: LNHDA and SQIVND (reference sequence). TCRdb's table, derived via immunoSEQ multiplex PCR, lists solely in-frame clones and lacks some. The sample carries around 58,000 clones, 80% to 90% recorded once. Sequenced: PBMCs or T cells enriched from blood (not recorded which). V usage is TRBV19 and J usage is TRBJ1-2; D not resolved. The clonotype was recovered from a woman between 35 and 50 years old with acute COVID-19. CDR3 sequence (DNA): TGTGCCAGTAGTATAGGGGGAGTCTTTAGGATGGAAGGCTACACCTTC. Translated: CASSIGGVFRMEGYTF.